The T cell receptor (beta chain) described here comes from a study of blood T cell repertoires in COVID-19. Overall study context: The study drew acute and convalescent COVID-19 samples from the United States, Italy and Spain. PBMCs, B-cell-depleted T cells, or T cells were the source of the cDNA or gDNA that made up the material.

Original processing methods: Cell counts per sample came from amplifying reference gene primers. Produced via immunoSEQ multiplex PCR; TCRdb's table is partial and in-frame only. The V and J calls and clone size were taken over from that table, and D and trimming were inferred from the DNA. The sample carries roughly 290,000 clones, around four fifths recorded once. This clone appeared a few times. The sample carries other DNA sequences with the same CDR3. Germline V gene sequence: CDR1 SGHTA, CDR2 FQGNSA. CDR3 length: 15 residues. Trimming at V came to 5 bases and at J to 2 bases, leaving 4 bases not matched to a gene.

This receptor was identified in a woman aged 45-65 years with active or convalescent COVID-19. Source material: peripheral blood. The V call is TRBV7-2, the J call TRBJ2-7; 12 bases are a match to TRBD2. CDR3 protein: CASSLLAGGPYEQYF. The CDR3 nucleotides are TGTGCCAGCAGCCTCCTAGCGGGAGGGCCCTACGAGCAGTACTTC.